This TCR beta chain comes out of a study of PD-L1 blockade in urothelial cancer. Study as a whole: Prior chemotherapy regimens per patient numbered 0 to 3. Blood gave a median roughly 140,000 T cells.

Whole-study findings and limits: Lower than median blood TCR clonality before treatment predicted better survival.

On this clone itself: Its specificity is unknown.

Profiling relied on immunoSEQ multiplex PCR, and the TCRdb table lists in-frame clones only, not all of them. The repertoire includes about 45,000 clones, roughly four fifths of them detected once, and over 10% sits in the top ten. The CDR3 covers 15 residues. V dropped 6 bases and J dropped 9 bases, with 21 bases sitting between them. Germline V lookup: CDR1 MNHEY, CDR2 SMNVEV (reference sequence). Described time point: peripheral blood 6 weeks after treatment start. Each patient gave between 1 and 8 samples of peripheral blood mononuclear cells, which were collected pretreatment and during treatment.

Here the sequenced sample was PBMCs, taken around atezolizumab (anti-PD-L1) treatment. The receptor's source is a man aged 55 to 69 with urothelial cancer. The chain combines TRBV27 with TRBJ1-5; D is ambiguous. The CDR3 sequence: CASRPPGGSWRPQHF. CDR3 coding DNA: TGTGCCAGCAGACCTCCGGGTGGCAGCTGGAGGCCCCAGCATTTT.